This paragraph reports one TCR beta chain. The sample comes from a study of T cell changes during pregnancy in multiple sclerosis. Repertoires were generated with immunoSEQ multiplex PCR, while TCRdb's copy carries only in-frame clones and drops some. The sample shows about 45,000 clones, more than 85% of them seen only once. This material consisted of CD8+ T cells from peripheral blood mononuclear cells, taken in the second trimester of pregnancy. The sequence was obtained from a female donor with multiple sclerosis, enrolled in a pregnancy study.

The CDR3 DNA reads as TGTGCCAGCTCGTACCCGGGCAGGGGCAATGAAGCTTTCTTT. Translated, it gives CASSYPGRGNEAFF. This chain connects TRBV7-2 to TRBJ1-1, with D tentatively TRBD1 (6 bases). CDR3 size: 14 residues. Germline V CDR1 and CDR2: SGHTA, FQGNSA. V was pared by 8 bases and J by 7 bases, with 20 bases between.